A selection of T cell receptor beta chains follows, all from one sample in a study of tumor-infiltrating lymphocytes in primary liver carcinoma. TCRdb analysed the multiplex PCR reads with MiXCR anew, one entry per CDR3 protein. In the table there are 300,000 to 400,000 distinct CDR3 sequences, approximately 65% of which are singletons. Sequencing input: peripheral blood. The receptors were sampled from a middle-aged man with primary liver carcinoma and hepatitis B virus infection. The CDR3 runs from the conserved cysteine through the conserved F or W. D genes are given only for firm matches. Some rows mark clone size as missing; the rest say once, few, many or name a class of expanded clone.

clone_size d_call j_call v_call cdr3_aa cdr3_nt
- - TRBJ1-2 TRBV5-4 CTSSLEAHYGYTF TGTACCAGCAGCTTGGAAGCACACTATGGCTACACCTTC
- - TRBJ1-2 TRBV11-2 CASSSDAGPLYGYTF TGTGCCAGCAGCTCAGATGCCGGGCCACTCTATGGCTACACCTTC
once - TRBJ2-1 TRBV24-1 CATSDPGREQSSYNEQFF TGTGCCACCAGTGATCCTGGACGAGAGCAGAGCTCCTACAATGAGCAGTTCTTC
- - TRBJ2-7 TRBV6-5 CASMVACLSSYEQYF TGTGCCAGCATGGTAGCGTGTTTGAGCTCCTACGAGCAGTACTTC
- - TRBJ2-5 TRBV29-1 CSFELAVLQETQYF TGCAGCTTTGAATTAGCGGTACTACAAGAGACCCAGTACTTC
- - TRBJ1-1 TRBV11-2 CASSRVSQGSNTEAFF TGTGCCAGCAGCCGGGTTTCACAGGGTAGTAACACTGAAGCTTTCTTT
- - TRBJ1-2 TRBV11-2 CASNPARGGYTF TGTGCCAGCAACCCAGCACGTGGTGGCTACACCTTC
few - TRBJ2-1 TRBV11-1 CASSLARGGFRDEQSF TGTGCCAGCAGCTTAGCGCGAGGAGGCTTCCGCGATGAGCAGTCCTTC
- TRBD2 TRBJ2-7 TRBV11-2 CASSLVPGASGRDREQYF TGTGCCAGCAGCTTAGTCCCCGGGGCTAGCGGGAGGGATCGTGAACAGTACTTC
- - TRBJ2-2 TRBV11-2 CASSLDMAGNTGELLF TGTGCCAGCAGCCTGGACATGGCGGGAAACACCGGGGAGCTGCTTTTT
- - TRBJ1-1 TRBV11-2 CVSSLGVAAFF TGTGTCAGCAGCTTAGGGGTGGCAGCTTTCTTT
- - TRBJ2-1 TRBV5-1 CASSLVTAVIEQFF TGCGCCAGCAGCCTCGTAACAGCCGTCATTGAGCAGTTCTTC
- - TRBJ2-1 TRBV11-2 CPSSEITGTQFF TGTCCCAGCAGCGAGATTACCGGGACCCAGTTCTTC
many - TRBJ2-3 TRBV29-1 CSVERELLDTQYF TGCAGCGTTGAACGGGAACTTTTGGATACGCAGTATTTT
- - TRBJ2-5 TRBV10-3 CAISFRWVDLETQYF TGTGCCATCTCCTTCCGCTGGGTCGATTTGGAGACCCAGTACTTC
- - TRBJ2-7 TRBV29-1 CSIGGQTGPYEQYF TGCAGCATTGGGGGGCAGACCGGGCCCTACGAGCAGTATTTC
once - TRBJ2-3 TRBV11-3 CATGGDTQYF TGCGCCACCGGTGGAGATACGCAGTATTTT
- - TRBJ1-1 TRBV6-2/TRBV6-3 CASRYPDLNTEAYF TGTGCCAGCAGGTACCCAGATCTGAACACTGAAGCTTACTTT
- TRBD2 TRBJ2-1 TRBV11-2 CASSFIAGTTGSYNEQFF TGTGCCAGCAGCTTCATTGCCGGGACTACCGGGAGCTACAATGAGCAGTTCTTC
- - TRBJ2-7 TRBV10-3 CAISIGSEGGYEQYF TGTGCCATCAGCATTGGTTCGGAGGGGGGCTACGAGCAGTACTTC
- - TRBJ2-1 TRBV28 CASRAAGPQFFHNEQFF TGTGCCAGCAGGGCTGCGGGTCCCCAATTTTTCCACAATGAGCAGTTCTTC
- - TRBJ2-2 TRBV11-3 CTSSLESSGELFF TGTACCAGCAGCTTGGAAAGTTCCGGGGAACTGTTTTTT
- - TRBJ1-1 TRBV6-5 CASCYGRGKNTEAFF TGTGCCAGCTGTTACGGACGTGGGAAGAACACTGAGGCTTTCTTT
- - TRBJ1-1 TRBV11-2 CGSSGSQRHDTEALF TGTGGGAGCAGCGGGTCCCAGAGACACGACACTGAAGCTTTATTT
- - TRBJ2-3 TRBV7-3 CASSSFASAPTDTQYF TGTGCCAGCAGCTCCTTTGCTAGCGCCCCCACAGATACGCAGTATTTT
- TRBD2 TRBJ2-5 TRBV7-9 CASSSTPQTSPETQYF TGTGCCAGCAGCTCCACCCCTCAGACTAGCCCAGAGACCCAGTACTTC
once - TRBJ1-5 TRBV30 CAYAISGDGQPQHF TGTGCCTACGCCATATCGGGGGACGGTCAGCCCCAGCATTTT
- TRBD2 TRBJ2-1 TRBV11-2 CASSLVGEGEQFF TGTGCCAGCAGCTTAGTGGGGGAGGGTGAGCAGTTCTTC
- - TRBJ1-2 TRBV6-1 CASIEGGRSVYGYTF TGTGCCAGCATTGAGGGAGGGAGGAGTGTCTATGGCTACACCTTC
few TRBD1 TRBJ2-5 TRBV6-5 CASSYDPGQGGTQYF TGTGCCAGCAGTTACGATCCGGGACAGGGAGGGACCCAGTACTTC
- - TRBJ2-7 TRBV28 CASDTNQRGEQYF TGTGCCAGCGATACAAACCAGCGAGGAGAGCAGTACTTC
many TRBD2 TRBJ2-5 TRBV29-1 CSVRGLAGGPGETQYF TGCAGCGTGAGAGGCCTAGCGGGAGGGCCTGGAGAGACCCAGTACTTC
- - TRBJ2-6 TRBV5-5 CASSLIGDGANVLTF TGTGCTAGCAGCCTGATAGGGGATGGGGCCAACGTCCTGACTTTC